This T cell receptor beta chain stems from a study of shared clonotypes between healthy human individuals. Terminally differentiated effector memory CD45RA+ cells were excluded from the naive CD8 cells, which were CD45RO-negative and positively selected for CCR7. This clone appeared a single time. Its cognate antigen is unknown. Method: immunoSEQ multiplex PCR; TCRdb's copy keeps in-frame clones and lacks some. The sample records about 680,000 clones, approximately 90% being singletons. CDR3 length: 17 residues. V gave up 2 bases and J gave up 0 bases, with 17 bases separating them. Germline V gives CDR1 SGDLS, CDR2 YYNGEE. Study-wide points: Sampling was confined to blood; repertoires within tissues likely differ.

The J gene is TRBJ1-1, the V gene TRBV9; D is unclear. The sequenced sample was naive CD8+ T cells sorted from blood. This TCR was sampled from a man aged 30 to 39 in good health. CDR3 sequence reads: CASSVLPPRALNTEAFF. CDR3 coding DNA: TGTGCCAGCAGCGTCCTTCCCCCAAGAGCCCTGAACACTGAAGCTTTCTTT.